This is a list of T cell receptor beta chains from one sample in a study of T cells in Graves' hyperthyroidism and ophthalmopathy. Each CDR3 protein is one row after TCRdb ran MiXCR on the multiplex PCR reads. The repertoire consists of fewer than 850,000 distinct CDR3 sequences, with roughly 17% occurring once and the leading ten covering about 14%. The sequenced sample consisted of blood. These receptors all stem from a man aged 45 to 65 with Graves' hyperthyroidism. Both conserved end residues are part of each CDR3.

V gene,J gene,CDR3 protein
TRBV27,TRBJ2-7,CASSLGSWGLEQYF
TRBV11-2,TRBJ2-3,CASSPTGVDTQYF
TRBV11-2,TRBJ2-7,CASSLRYMGDLYEQYF
TRBV6-6,TRBJ1-1,CASSYSLRAGAYTEAFF
TRBV7-2,TRBJ2-5,CASRLTGGEETQYF
TRBV6-5,TRBJ2-5,CASSYFVSAPETQYF
TRBV11-2,TRBJ2-2,CASSLDGLVTGELFF
TRBV3-1,TRBJ2-5,CASSQAIWYQETQYF
TRBV9,TRBJ2-1,CASSPPSTYNEQFF
TRBV11-2,TRBJ2-3,CASSTRTGIEHDTQYF
TRBV28,TRBJ1-2,CASRGGGHLGGYTF
TRBV30,TRBJ2-1,CAWSVRIGFSEQFF
TRBV12-3/TRBV12-4,TRBJ2-4,CASRSGQIGPNIQYF
TRBV7-9,TRBJ2-3,CASSLVSSGLGDTQYF
TRBV9,TRBJ1-1,CASSVGPGTEAFF
TRBV5-4,TRBJ2-5,CASSVGQTQYF
TRBV29-1,TRBJ2-3,CSEGGGTDTQYF
TRBV28,TRBJ2-1,CASKWGGGSYNEQFF
TRBV2,TRBJ1-6,CASRWTYNSPLHF
TRBV12-5,TRBJ2-3,CASRDSGRPSFTDTQYF
TRBV7-9,TRBJ2-2,CASSPRDTGYSSGELFF
TRBV20-1,TRBJ2-5,CSARTSSETQYF
TRBV28,TRBJ1-1,CATLKPAGNTEAFF
TRBV10-3,TRBJ1-3,CAISEFPGSGNTIYF
TRBV28,TRBJ2-6,CASSLLVYSGANVLTF
TRBV10-3,TRBJ2-7,CAFSDAYEQYF
TRBV5-1,TRBJ2-5,CASSYSGMGETQYF
TRBV7-2,TRBJ1-2,CASSLYRAGAGYTF
TRBV5-1,TRBJ2-3,CASSFSGMDTQYF
TRBV7-9,TRBJ2-1,CASDIIRGNEQFF
TRBV15,TRBJ1-5,CATGRGTGTLPQHF
TRBV29-1,TRBJ1-2,CSASRGGHYGYTF
TRBV2,TRBJ2-7,CASSEDRFYEQYF
TRBV7-6,TRBJ2-3,CASSLPKGSTDTQYF
TRBV2,TRBJ2-3,CASSEAGTSGDTQYF
TRBV5-1,TRBJ2-2,CASGGTGSPNTGELFF
TRBV4-1,TRBJ1-4,CASSQGLGNEKLFF
TRBV4-3,TRBJ2-7,CASSEASGQSYEQYF
TRBV10-1,TRBJ2-1,CASSESNQRSSYNEQFF
TRBV9,TRBJ2-2,CASSVGQANTGELFF
TRBV20-1,TRBJ2-7,CSARQTGFYEQYF
TRBV24-1,TRBJ2-1,CAISSSYNEQFF
TRBV6-1,TRBJ2-7,CASSYTVEYEQYF
TRBV28,TRBJ2-7,CASSPGQYTYEQYF
TRBV20-1,TRBJ2-1,CSAPGLAGGVNEQFF
TRBV6-1,TRBJ2-1,CASSRRSGSYHNEQFF
TRBV28,TRBJ1-5,CATTHGQGTQPQHF
TRBV6-1,TRBJ1-6,CASSTGTGSSPLHF